This T cell receptor beta chain was identified in a study of T cells in Graves' hyperthyroidism and ophthalmopathy. Study-wide results and caveats: Blood also held most thyroid clonotypes expanded beyond 0.001.

As regards this clonotype: Its matching antigen is unknown. One end of the junction fails to match germline, which may point to a read error.

CDR3 length equals 17 residues. Germline V gene sequence: CDR1 KGHDR, CDR2 SFDVKD. The investigators amplified TCR beta CDR3 regions from RNA transcripts. RT-PCR in the first round (using the HTBI primer set) targeted the TCR CDR3. TCRdb re-derived calls from the multiplex PCR reads in MiXCR, one entry per CDR3 protein. Seen here are approximately 870,000 distinct CDR3 sequences, 38% observed once, and the top ten hold more than 7%. Uncontrolled infection, other autoimmune disease, pregnancy or lactation disqualified patients from enrolment. In making diagnoses, clinical symptoms, serum thyroxine and TRAb, thyroid ultrasound and orbital computed tomography were all used.

This chain joins TRBV24-1 and TRBJ2-5; 8 bases map to TRBD1. Sequencing was performed on blood. This sequence originates from a man aged 18 to 30 with Graves' hyperthyroidism. The chain's CDR3 is CATSDFPGGRLQEAQYF. DNA for the CDR3: TGTGCCACCAGTGATTTTCCAGGGGGCCGGCTTCAAGAGGCCCAGTACTTC.